This TCR beta chain was profiled in a study of CD4 T cells in relation to SARS-CoV-2 and coronaviruses (dated by TCRdb to about 2021). Broadly, across the study: In the ViraFEST assay, PBMCs were cultured with antigen for about eleven days, after which TCR beta CDR3s were sequenced to identify clonal expansions specific to the antigen. Memory CD4+ T cell crossreactivity between SARS-CoV-2 and common cold coronavirus spike proteins was assessed at the TCR clonotype level in the study. Shared crossreactive spike epitopes were mapped to their HLA restriction using patient-derived lymphoblastoid cell lines. A different TCR-beta assay, based on Illumina, was used to sequence expansion assays from other donors in the study. The Adaptive Biotechnologies TCR-sequencing kit was used to sequence samples from three pre-COVID donors and the naive versus memory experiments, whereas other data were Illumina-based. An HIV-1 Nef peptide pool or a culture without peptide was used as the negative reference condition.

CD4+ T cells from unexposed donors were collected before the COVID-19 pandemic (2011-2018). After about 9 days of culture, CD4+ T cells were isolated with the EasySep CD4+ T cell isolation kit. As far as cell numbers permitted, CD4+ T cells from unexposed donors were tested for reactivity against SARS-CoV-2 S and N as well as four spike pools from common cold coronaviruses. Each well received over 1.5 million PBMCs, cultured in IMDM supplemented with approximately 5.2% human AB serum and about 9.2 IU/ml IL-2. Half of the culture medium was replaced with fresh IL-2-containing medium on days 3 and 7. Triplicate replicate wells were generally used for each peptide culture condition. The leukapheresis product used for the unexposed donors was purchased from a commercial source. Ficoll-Paque PLUS gradient centrifugation was used to isolate PBMCs from leukapheresis product or whole blood. PBMCs were either used fresh in the expansion assay or cryopreserved at -140 degrees C. The QIAamp Micro DNA Kit was used to extract genomic DNA from the CD4+ T cells.

Looking up the germline V gene (reference sequence) yields CDR1 SEHNR and CDR2 FQNEAQ. V is pared back by 5 bases and J by 1 base, with 6 bases lying between the germline termini. The cysteine opens and the phenylalanine closes a CDR3 of 13 amino acids. Only the CDR3 DNA stays, 39 bases, in frame from base 1. What the work shows at the level of the full study, not this receptor alone: Pre-pandemic and post-infection samples were not both contributed by any donor, so tracing of the source of pre-existing responses was limited. The study was constrained by small numbers of patients and of tested TCRs. Approximately 61% of donors had memory CD4+ clonotypes that crossrecognized SARS-CoV-2 and at least one common cold coronavirus spike. Crossreactivity analysis was centred on spike protein, so crossreactivity against other viral proteins was not assessed. Significantly weaker SARS-CoV-2-driven expansion was shown by crossreactive clones than by monoreactive clones, consistent with antigenic imprinting.

To prepare the library, the immunoSEQ multiplex PCR assay was applied. The authors' pipeline ran thus. During preprocessing, nonproductive sequences were removed, along with CDR3s that did not begin with C, did not end with F or W, or were shorter than 7 amino acids. The MANAFEST web app identified antigen-specific clonotypes based on expansion compared with the reference and other culture wells. A clone was considered positive if significant expansion relative to the reference culture was observed in 2 of 3 replicate wells at an FDR below 0.05. A further requirement for positive clones was significant expansion compared with all other tandem wells, along with an odds ratio above 5. CDR3 homology was quantified as pairwise Levenshtein distance, calculated with the stringdist R package after three terminal residues were trimmed from each end. In TCRdb, the immuneACCESS table is reduced to in-frame sequences with V and J assigned. These tables do not hold every clone; where another copy was compared, an unresolved V gene accounts for under half, and the others remain unexplained. V and J calls and clone size are given by that table; D and trimming were obtained from the DNA. The sample table contains tens of thousands of clones; only one count was recorded for about 80% of them. In total, the top ten clones hold around 29% of the sample.

With respect to this clone: This receptor's antigen is unknown. One base away there is no much larger clone; base qualities are not given.

Material for sequencing was CD4+ T cells from PBMCs, cultured in vitro. This clonotype was sampled from a human donor in good health. The chain couples TRBV7-9 to TRBJ1-5, with the D gene uncertain. The sequenced DNA is TGTGCCAGCAGCCGTAACAGCAATCAGCCCCAGCATTTT. The encoded protein is CASSRNSNQPQHF.